The T cell receptor (beta chain) under discussion was sequenced for a study of T cells after yellow fever vaccination. Background on the study: Libraries from low-cell-number fractions were prepared with the SMART-Seq v4 Ultra Low Input RNA kit.

This CDR3 has 14 residues. In germline, CDR1 is SGHTA, CDR2 FQGNSA. Germline trimming cut 4 bases from V and 5 bases from J; bases unmatched to any gene: 4. TCRdb independently ran MiXCR on the 5' RACE reads; one entry per CDR3 protein. The data show hundreds of thousands of distinct CDR3 sequences, roughly 13% seen once. The receptor was derived from a man between 25 and 39 years old who received the YFV17D yellow fever vaccine. The sequenced sample was PBMCs, obtained on the day of the yellow fever booster vaccination. This chain uses TRBV7-2 with TRBJ2-1; 8 bases fit TRBD1. Here the CDR3 DNA reads TGTGCCAGCAGCTACGGACAGGGAGACAATGAGCAGTTCTTC. Translating gives CASSYGQGDNEQFF.